These T cell receptor beta chains were read from a single sample in a study of blood T cell repertoires in COVID-19. The assay was immunoSEQ multiplex PCR, and TCRdb's table has in-frame clones only and misses some. This sample carries 150,000 to 200,000 clones, 78% of them seen once, and the ten largest clones take about 15%. The sample comprised peripheral blood. The receptors stem from a woman aged 80 or over with acute or convalescent COVID-19. Both conserved end residues are part of each CDR3. A D gene is named only where the DNA matches it firmly. Not all rows give a size; the values are once, few, many and, for expanded clones, a class.

TRBD1	.	TRBV19	TRBJ1-5	TGTGCCACTACCCCCAGACAGGGGGCCGGTCAGCCCCAGCATTTT	CATTPRQGAGQPQHF
TRBD1	.	TRBV28	TRBJ1-6	TGTGCCAGCAGTTTGAACAGGGGAAATTCACCCCTCCACTTT	CASSLNRGNSPLHF
.	.	TRBV3-1/TRBV3-2	TRBJ1-1	TGTGCCAGCAGCCCTCGTCGTGGGCAGGGGAGCACTGAAGCTTTCTTT	CASSPRRGQGSTEAFF
.	.	TRBV5-1	TRBJ2-7	TGCGCCAGCAGCTTGTGGCAGGACTACGAGCAGTACTTC	CASSLWQDYEQYF
TRBD1	.	TRBV19	TRBJ2-7	TGTGCCAGTAGCCGACAGGGGGCCCACGGGGAGCAGTACTTC	CASSRQGAHGEQYF
TRBD2	.	TRBV6-5	TRBJ2-1	TGTGCCAGCAACGATAGGACTAGCGGGGGCAATGAGCAGTTCTTC	CASNDRTSGGNEQFF
.	.	TRBV5-1	TRBJ2-7	TGCGCCAGCAGCTTGGGCGCGGGCGACCCTCTACATGAGCAGTACTTC	CASSLGAGDPLHEQYF
TRBD1	.	TRBV5-6	TRBJ1-1	TGTGCCAGCACCGGACAGGGGGCGGCTGAAGCTTTCTTT	CASTGQGAAEAFF
.	few	TRBV7-8	TRBJ1-1	TGTGCCAGCAGCCTAATTGGGGGCAGGGTAACTGAAGCTTTCTTT	CASSLIGGRVTEAFF
TRBD2	.	TRBV20-1	TRBJ2-1	TGCAGTGCTAGTGGCGGGAGACGGTACAATGAGCAGTTCTTC	CSASGGRRYNEQFF
TRBD1	.	TRBV10-1	TRBJ1-1	TGCGCCAGCAGCCGGGACAGAAGTAGGAACACTGAAGCTTTCTTT	CASSRDRSRNTEAFF
TRBD1	once	TRBV9	TRBJ2-3	TGTGCCAGCAGCTCCCGGACAGGGAGTACAGATACGCAGTATTTT	CASSSRTGSTDTQYF
TRBD2	.	TRBV6-5	TRBJ2-1	TGTGCCAGCAGTCTAACTAGCGGGAACTACAATGAGCAGTTCTTC	CASSLTSGNYNEQFF
TRBD1	.	TRBV18	TRBJ2-1	TGTGCCAGCTCGTCTACCGGGACAGGGGGCTATGAGCAGTTCTTC	CASSSTGTGGYEQFF
.	once	TRBV5-4	TRBJ2-1	TGTGCCAGCAAGGCGGGGCCATACAATGAGCAGTTCTTC	CASKAGPYNEQFF
.	.	TRBV11-2	TRBJ2-2	TGTGCCAGCAGCTGGGGGGTCACCGGGGAGCTGTTTTTT	CASSWGVTGELFF
TRBD1	.	TRBV7-8	TRBJ1-2	TGTGCCAGCAGCCCGCAGGGGGCCAAGTATGGCTACACCTTC	CASSPQGAKYGYTF
.	.	TRBV28	TRBJ1-1	TGTGCCAGCAGTAGGGGGACGGTGGGGACTGAAGCTTTCTTT	CASSRGTVGTEAFF
.	.	TRBV30	TRBJ1-2	TGTGCCTGGACGGGGGGGCTAAACTATGGCTACACCTTC	CAWTGGLNYGYTF
.	once	TRBV3-1/TRBV3-2	TRBJ1-1	TGTGCCAGCACGCGAGGTGAGGGTCGGACTGAAGCTTTCTTT	CASTRGEGRTEAFF
TRBD1	once	TRBV6-4	TRBJ1-5	TGTGCCAGCAGTGTAAACAGGGGGTCCCAGCCCCAGCATTTT	CASSVNRGSQPQHF
.	.	TRBV3-1/TRBV3-2	TRBJ2-2	TGTGCCAGCAGCCAAGGGGAGTCCGGGGAGCTGTTTTTT	CASSQGESGELFF
TRBD1	once	TRBV11-3	TRBJ1-3	TGTGCCAGCAGCCTCTCTGGGACAGCCTCTGGAAACACCATATATTTT	CASSLSGTASGNTIYF
.	.	TRBV5-5	TRBJ2-7	TGTGCCAGCAGCTTGGCGTCCGGGGTCTCCTACGAGCAGTACTTC	CASSLASGVSYEQYF
.	few	TRBV28	TRBJ2-7	TGTGCCAGCAGTCCCTCAGGGGCGTTATCCTACGAGCAGTACTTC	CASSPSGALSYEQYF
TRBD2	.	TRBV14	TRBJ2-1	TGTGCCAGCAGCCAGGATCGGGCCCTAGCGGGCAATGAGCAGTTCTTC	CASSQDRALAGNEQFF
TRBD1	.	TRBV7-9	TRBJ2-7	TGTGCCAGCAGCCGGGGACAGGGGGCGAGCAGTACACTCTCCTACGAGCAGTACTTC	CASSRGQGASSTLSYEQYF
TRBD2	.	TRBV7-9	TRBJ2-1	TGTGCCAGCAGCGCGGGGGAAGGGAATGAGCAGTTCTTC	CASSAGEGNEQFF
TRBD2	.	TRBV5-1	TRBJ2-1	TGCGCCAGCAGCTACCACTTTGCGGGGGACAATGAGCAGTTCTTC	CASSYHFAGDNEQFF
.	few	TRBV19	TRBJ1-2	TGTGCCAGTACCCTCGGTCGCGGCTACACCTTC	CASTLGRGYTF
TRBD1	.	TRBV6-2/TRBV6-3	TRBJ1-2	TGTGCCAGCAGCTATAATGGACAGGGTCGTGGCTACACCTTC	CASSYNGQGRGYTF
TRBD2	.	TRBV3-1/TRBV3-2	TRBJ2-5	TGTGCCAGCAGCTTACTAGCGGGGATAGGAGAGACCCAGTACTTC	CASSLLAGIGETQYF
.	.	TRBV6-4	TRBJ2-2	TGTGCCAGCAGTGGAAGGGGCACCGGGGAGCTGTTTTTT	CASSGRGTGELFF
TRBD1	.	TRBV30	TRBJ1-1	TGTGCCTGGCGCAGGGGGGTTGGAAACACTGAAGCTTTCTTT	CAWRRGVGNTEAFF
TRBD1	.	TRBV2	TRBJ2-3	TGTGCCAGCAGTGATCGACAGGGGACAGATACGCAGTATTTT	CASSDRQGTDTQYF
.	.	TRBV19	TRBJ1-4	TGTGCCACCGGCGAGGGGGAAAGAACTAATGAAAAACTGTTTTTT	CATGEGERTNEKLFF
TRBD1	.	TRBV2	TRBJ1-5	TGTGCCAGCAGTACAGGGGAAGGTCAGCCCCAGCATTTT	CASSTGEGQPQHF
.	.	TRBV4-1	TRBJ2-2	TGCGCCAGCAGCCAGGCAGGGTACGGCACCGGGGAGCTGTTTTTT	CASSQAGYGTGELFF
.	.	TRBV6-2/TRBV6-3	TRBJ2-7	TGTGCCAGCAGCCCCCCCGGGAGCAAGTACGAGCAGTACTTC	CASSPPGSKYEQYF
.	.	TRBV5-4	TRBJ2-7	TGTGCCAGCAGCTTGGCCGGGGGAGAGCAGTACTTC	CASSLAGGEQYF
TRBD2	.	TRBV5-1	TRBJ2-3	TGCGCCAGCAGCTTGGGATCGGGAGGCCACACACACACAGATACGCAGTATTTT	CASSLGSGGHTHTDTQYF
.	few	TRBV21-1	TRBJ2-7	TGTGCCAGCAGCAAAGGGCGCCGTAGCGGGGCAATCTCCTACGAGCAGTACTTC	CASSKGRRSGAISYEQYF
TRBD1	.	TRBV24-1	TRBJ2-7	TGTGCCACCAGTGATCCGACAGGGCCCTCCTACGAGCAGTACTTC	CATSDPTGPSYEQYF
TRBD1	.	TRBV7-9	TRBJ2-7	TGTGCCAGCAGCTCCCCGGACAGGGCGGGCTACGAGCAGTACTTC	CASSSPDRAGYEQYF